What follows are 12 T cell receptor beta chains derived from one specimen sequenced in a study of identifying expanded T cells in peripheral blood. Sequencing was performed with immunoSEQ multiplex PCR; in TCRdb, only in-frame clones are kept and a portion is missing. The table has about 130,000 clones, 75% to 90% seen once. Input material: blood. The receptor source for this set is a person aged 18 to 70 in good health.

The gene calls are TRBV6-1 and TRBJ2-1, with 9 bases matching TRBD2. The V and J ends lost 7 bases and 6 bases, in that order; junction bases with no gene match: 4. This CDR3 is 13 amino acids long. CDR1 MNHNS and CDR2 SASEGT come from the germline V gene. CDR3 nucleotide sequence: TGTGCCAGCAAGGGACTAGCTGGCAATGAGCAGTTCTTC. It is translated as CASKGLAGNEQFF.

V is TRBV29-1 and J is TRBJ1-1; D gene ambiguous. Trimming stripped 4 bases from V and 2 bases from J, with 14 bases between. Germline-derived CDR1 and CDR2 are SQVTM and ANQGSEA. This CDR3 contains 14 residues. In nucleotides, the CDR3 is TGCAGCGTTGCCCCCGGTTTTTCAAACACTGAAGCTTTCTTT. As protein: CSVAPGFSNTEAFF.

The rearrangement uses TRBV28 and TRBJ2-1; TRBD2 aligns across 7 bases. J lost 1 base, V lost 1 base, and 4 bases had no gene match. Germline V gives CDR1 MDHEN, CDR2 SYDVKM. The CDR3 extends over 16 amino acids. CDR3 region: CASSLFAAGSYNEQFF. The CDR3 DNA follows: TGTGCCAGCAGTTTATTTGCAGCGGGGTCCTACAATGAGCAGTTCTTC. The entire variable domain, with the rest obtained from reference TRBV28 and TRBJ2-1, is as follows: DVKVTQSSRYLVKRTGEKVFLECVQDMDHENMFWYRQDPGLGLRLIYFSYDVKMKEKGDIPEGYSVSREKKERFSLILESASTNQTSMYLCASSLFAAGSYNEQFFGPGTRLTVL.

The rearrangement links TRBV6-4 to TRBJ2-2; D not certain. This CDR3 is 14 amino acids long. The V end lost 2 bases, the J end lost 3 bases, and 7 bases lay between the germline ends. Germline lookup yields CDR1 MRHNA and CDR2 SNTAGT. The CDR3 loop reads CASSDASDTGELFF. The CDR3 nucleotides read TGTGCCAGCAGTGACGCTAGTGACACCGGGGAGCTGTTTTTT.

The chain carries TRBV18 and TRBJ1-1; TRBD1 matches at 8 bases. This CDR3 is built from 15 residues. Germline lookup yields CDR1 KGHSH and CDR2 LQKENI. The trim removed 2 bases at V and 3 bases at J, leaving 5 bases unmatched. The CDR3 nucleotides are TGTGCCAGCTCACCATTCGACAGGGGATACACTGAAGCTTTCTTT. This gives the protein CASSPFDRGYTEAFF.

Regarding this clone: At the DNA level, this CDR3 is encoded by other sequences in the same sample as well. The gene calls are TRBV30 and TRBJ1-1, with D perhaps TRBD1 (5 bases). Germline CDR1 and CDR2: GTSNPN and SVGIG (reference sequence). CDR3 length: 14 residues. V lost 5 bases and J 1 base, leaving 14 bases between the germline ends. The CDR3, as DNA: TGTGCCTGGTCCCCCCCCGGGGGGAACACTGAAGCTTTCTTT. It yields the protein CAWSPPGGNTEAFF.

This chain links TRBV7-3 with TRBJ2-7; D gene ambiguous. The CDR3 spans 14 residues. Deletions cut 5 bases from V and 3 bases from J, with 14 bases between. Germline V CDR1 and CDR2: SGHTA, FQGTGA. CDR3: CASSTPDRFYEQYF. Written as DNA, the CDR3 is TGTGCCAGCAGCACCCCAGACCGGTTCTACGAGCAGTACTTC.

The CDR3, as DNA: TGTGCCAGCAGCGGAGAGGGCCAAGCGGGGGGGCCGCCAGATACGCAGTATTTT. It is translated as CASSGEGQAGGPPDTQYF. This chain joins TRBV9 and TRBJ2-3, with 10 positions matching TRBD2. CDR3 length: 18 residues. In germline, CDR1 is SGDLS, CDR2 YYNGEE. The trim removed 3 bases at V and 4 bases at J, leaving 14 bases unmatched.

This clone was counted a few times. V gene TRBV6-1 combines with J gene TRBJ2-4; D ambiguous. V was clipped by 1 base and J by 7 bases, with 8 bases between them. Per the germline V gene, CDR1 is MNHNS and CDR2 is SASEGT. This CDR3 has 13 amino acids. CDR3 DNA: TGTGCCAGCAGTGAAGGGGTGGCGAACATTCAGTACTTC. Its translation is CASSEGVANIQYF.

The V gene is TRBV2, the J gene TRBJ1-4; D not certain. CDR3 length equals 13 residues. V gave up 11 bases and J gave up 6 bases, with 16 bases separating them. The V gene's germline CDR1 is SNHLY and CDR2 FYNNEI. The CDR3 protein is CAGSLGYDEKLFF. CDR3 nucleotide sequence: TGTGCCGGTAGCTTGGGTTATGATGAAAAACTGTTTTTT.

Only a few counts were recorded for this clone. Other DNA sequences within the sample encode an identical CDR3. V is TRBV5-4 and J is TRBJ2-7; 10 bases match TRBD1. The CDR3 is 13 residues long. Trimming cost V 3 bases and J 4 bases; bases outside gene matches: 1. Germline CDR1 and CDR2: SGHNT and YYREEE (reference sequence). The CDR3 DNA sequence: TGTGCCAGCAGCTCGGGACAGGGGTACGAGCAGTACTTC. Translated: CASSSGQGYEQYF.

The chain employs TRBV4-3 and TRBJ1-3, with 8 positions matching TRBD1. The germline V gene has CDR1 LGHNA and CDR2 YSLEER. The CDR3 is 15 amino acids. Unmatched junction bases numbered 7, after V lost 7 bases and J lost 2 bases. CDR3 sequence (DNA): TGCGCCAGCACCAGGGGGCAGGGAGCTGGAAACACCATATATTTT. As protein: CASTRGQGAGNTIYF.